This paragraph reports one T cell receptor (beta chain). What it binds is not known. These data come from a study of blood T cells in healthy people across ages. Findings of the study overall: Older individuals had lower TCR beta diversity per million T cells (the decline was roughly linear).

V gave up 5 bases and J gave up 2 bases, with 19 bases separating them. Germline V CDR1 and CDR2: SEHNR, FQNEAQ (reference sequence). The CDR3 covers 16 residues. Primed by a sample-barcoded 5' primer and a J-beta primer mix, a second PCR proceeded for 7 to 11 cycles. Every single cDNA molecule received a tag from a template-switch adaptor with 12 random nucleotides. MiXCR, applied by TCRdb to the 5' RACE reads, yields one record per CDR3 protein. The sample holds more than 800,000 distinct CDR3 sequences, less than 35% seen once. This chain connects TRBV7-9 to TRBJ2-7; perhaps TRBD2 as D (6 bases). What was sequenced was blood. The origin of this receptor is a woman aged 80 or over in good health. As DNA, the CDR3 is TGTGCCAGCAGCCCGAGAGCGGGCTCAGCTACCTACGAGCAGTACTTC. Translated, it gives CASSPRAGSATYEQYF.